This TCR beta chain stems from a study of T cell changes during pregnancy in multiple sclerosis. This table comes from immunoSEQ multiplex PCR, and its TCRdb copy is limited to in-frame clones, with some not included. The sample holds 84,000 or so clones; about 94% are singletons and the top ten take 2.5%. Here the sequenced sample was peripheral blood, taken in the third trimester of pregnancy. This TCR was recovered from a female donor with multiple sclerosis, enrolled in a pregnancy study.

The CDR3 DNA reads as TGTGCCAGCAGTGAAGTGCGTAGAGGCGGAAGGAGCACTGAAGCTTTCTTT. Protein product: CASSEVRRGGRSTEAFF. The chain combines TRBV6-1 with TRBJ1-1; D unresolved. Per germline, CDR1 MNHNS and CDR2 SASEGT. The V gene lost 1 base and the J gene lost 4 bases, with 19 bases spanning the gap. This CDR3 spans 17 amino acids.